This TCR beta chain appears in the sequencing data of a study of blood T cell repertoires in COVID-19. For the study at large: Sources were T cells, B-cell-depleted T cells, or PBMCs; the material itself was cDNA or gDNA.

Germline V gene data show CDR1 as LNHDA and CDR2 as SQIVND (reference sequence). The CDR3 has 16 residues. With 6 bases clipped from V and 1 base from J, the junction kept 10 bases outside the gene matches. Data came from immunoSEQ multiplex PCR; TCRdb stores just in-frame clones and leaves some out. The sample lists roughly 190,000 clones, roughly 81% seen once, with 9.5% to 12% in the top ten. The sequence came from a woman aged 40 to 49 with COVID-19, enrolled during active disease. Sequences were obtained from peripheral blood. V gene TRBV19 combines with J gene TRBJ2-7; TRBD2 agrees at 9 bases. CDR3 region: CASSPNGAGGSYEQYV. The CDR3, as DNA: TGTGCCAGTAGCCCCAATGGAGCGGGGGGATCCTACGAGCAGTACGTC.